One T cell receptor (beta chain) is described in this entry. These data come from a study of blood T cell repertoires in COVID-19. TCRdb keeps only in-frame clones here, not all; method: immunoSEQ multiplex PCR. This repertoire shows roughly 330,000 clones, around 90% found once; its top ten account for roughly 8.9%. With 0 bases clipped from V and 4 bases from J, the junction kept 4 bases outside the gene matches. CDR1 SGDLS and CDR2 YYNGEE come from the germline V gene. This CDR3 is built from 15 residues. The chain links TRBV9 to TRBJ2-1; 7 bases align to TRBD2. Material: peripheral blood. The receptor was derived from a man aged 25-45 years with COVID-19, enrolled during active disease. The CDR3 protein is CASSVGSGVYNEQFF. In nucleotides, the CDR3 is TGTGCCAGCAGCGTAGGGAGCGGGGTATACAATGAGCAGTTCTTC.